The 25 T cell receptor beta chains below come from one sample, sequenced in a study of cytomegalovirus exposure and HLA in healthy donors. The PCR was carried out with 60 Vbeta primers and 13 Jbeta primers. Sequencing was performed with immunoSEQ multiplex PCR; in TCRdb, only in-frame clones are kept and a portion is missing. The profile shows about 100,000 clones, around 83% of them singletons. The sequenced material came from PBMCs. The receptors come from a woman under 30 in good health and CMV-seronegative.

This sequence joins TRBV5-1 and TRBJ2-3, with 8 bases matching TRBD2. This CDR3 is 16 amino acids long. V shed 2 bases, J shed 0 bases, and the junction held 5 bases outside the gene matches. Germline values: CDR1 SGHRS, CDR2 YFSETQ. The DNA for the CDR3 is TGCGCCAGCAGCTTAAGCGGGAGTGCTAGCACAGATACGCAGTATTTT. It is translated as CASSLSGSASTDTQYF.

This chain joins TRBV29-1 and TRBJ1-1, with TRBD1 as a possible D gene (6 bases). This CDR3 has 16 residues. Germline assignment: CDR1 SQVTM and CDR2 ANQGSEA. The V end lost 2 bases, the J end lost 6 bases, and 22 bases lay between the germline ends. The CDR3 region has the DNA TGCAGCGTTGAATTCCCTCGGGACACGTCGGACGCTGAAGCTTTCTTT. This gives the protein CSVEFPRDTSDAEAFF.

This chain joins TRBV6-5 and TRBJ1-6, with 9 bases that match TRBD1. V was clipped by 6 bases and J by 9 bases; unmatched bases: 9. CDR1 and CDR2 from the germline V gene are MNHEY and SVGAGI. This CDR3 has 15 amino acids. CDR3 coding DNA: TGTGCCAGCAGACCGACGGGACAGGGTGGTTCACCCCTCCACTTT. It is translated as CASRPTGQGGSPLHF.

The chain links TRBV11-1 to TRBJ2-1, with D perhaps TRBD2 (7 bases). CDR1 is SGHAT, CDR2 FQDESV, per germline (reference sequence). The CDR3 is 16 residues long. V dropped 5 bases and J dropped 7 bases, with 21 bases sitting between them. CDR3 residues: CASSPGGGGTYNEQFF. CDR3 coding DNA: TGTGCCAGCAGCCCCGGAGGGGGGGGGACGTATAATGAGCAGTTCTTC.

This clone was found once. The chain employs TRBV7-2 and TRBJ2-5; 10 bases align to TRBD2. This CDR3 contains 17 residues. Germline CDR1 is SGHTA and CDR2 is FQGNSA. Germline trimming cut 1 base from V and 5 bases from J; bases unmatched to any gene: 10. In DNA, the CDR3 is TGTGCCAGCAGCTTAGGAGCCTGGCTAGCGGGAGATGAGACCCAGTACTTC. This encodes CASSLGAWLAGDETQYF.

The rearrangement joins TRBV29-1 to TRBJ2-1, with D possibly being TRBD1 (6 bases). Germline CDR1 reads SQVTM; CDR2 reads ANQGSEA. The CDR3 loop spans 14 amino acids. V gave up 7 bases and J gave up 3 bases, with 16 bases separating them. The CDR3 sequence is CSGHVQGLYNEQFF. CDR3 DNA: TGCAGCGGACACGTTCAGGGGCTCTACAATGAGCAGTTCTTC.

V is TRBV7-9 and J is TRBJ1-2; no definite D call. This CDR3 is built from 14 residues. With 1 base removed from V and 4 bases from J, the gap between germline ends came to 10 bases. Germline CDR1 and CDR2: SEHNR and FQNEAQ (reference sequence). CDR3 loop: CASSLVLSVYGYTF. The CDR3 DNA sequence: TGTGCCAGCAGCTTAGTGTTGTCCGTCTATGGCTACACCTTC.

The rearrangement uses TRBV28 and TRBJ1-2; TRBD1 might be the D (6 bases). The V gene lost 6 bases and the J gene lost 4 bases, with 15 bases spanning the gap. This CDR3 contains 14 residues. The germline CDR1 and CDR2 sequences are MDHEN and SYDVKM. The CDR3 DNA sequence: TGTGCCAGCAGCTCCCAGGGGTTCCGCTATGGCTACACCTTC. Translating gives CASSSQGFRYGYTF.

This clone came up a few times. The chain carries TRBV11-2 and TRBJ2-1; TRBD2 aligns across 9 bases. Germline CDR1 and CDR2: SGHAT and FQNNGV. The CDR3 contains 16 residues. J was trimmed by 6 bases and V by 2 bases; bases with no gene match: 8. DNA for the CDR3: TGTGCCAGCAGCTTAATGATGGCGGGAGGGTTCAATGAGCAGTTCTTC. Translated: CASSLMMAGGFNEQFF.

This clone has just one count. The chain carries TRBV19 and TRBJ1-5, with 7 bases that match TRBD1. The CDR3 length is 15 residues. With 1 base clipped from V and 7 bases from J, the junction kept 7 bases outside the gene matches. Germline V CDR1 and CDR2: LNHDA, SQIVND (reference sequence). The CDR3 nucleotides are TGTGCCAGTAGTATAGTAGACACAGGGGTCCAGCCCCAGCATTTT. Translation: CASSIVDTGVQPQHF. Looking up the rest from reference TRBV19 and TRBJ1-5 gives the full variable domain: DGGITQSPKYLFRKEGQNVTLSCEQNLNHDAMYWYRQDPGQGLRLIYYSQIVNDFQKGDIAEGYSVSREKKESFPLTVTSAQKNPTAFYLCASSIVDTGVQPQHFGDGTRLSIL.

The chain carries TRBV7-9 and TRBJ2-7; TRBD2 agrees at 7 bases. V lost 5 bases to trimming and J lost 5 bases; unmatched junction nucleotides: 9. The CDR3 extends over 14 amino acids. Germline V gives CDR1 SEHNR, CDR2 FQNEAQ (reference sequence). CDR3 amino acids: CASSPSGGRDEQYF. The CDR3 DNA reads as TGTGCCAGCAGCCCTTCGGGGGGTCGAGACGAGCAGTACTTC.

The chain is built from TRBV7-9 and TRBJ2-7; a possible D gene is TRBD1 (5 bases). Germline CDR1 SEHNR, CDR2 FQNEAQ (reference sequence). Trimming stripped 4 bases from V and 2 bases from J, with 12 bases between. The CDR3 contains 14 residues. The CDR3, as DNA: TGTGCCAGCAGCTCCAGGGCCGGCCCCTACGAGCAGTACTTC. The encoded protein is CASSSRAGPYEQYF.

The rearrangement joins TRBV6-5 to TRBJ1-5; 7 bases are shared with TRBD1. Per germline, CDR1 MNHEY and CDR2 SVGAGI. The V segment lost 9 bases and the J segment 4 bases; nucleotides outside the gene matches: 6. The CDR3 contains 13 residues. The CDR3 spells CASRGQVNQPQHF. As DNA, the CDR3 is TGTGCCAGTAGAGGACAGGTTAATCAGCCCCAGCATTTT.

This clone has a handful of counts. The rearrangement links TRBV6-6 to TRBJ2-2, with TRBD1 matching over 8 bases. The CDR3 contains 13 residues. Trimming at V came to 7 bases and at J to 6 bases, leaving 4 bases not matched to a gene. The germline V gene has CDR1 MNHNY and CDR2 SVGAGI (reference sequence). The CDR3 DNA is TGTGCCAGCAACGTCAGGGGGCCCGGGGAGCTGTTTTTT. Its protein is CASNVRGPGELFF.

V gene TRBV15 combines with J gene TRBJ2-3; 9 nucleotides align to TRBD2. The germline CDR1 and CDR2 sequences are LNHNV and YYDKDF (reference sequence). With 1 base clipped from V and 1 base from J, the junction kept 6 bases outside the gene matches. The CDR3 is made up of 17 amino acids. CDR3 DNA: TGTGCCACCAGCAGAGCAGGAGCGGGGGGCGGCACAGATACGCAGTATTTT. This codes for CATSRAGAGGGTDTQYF.

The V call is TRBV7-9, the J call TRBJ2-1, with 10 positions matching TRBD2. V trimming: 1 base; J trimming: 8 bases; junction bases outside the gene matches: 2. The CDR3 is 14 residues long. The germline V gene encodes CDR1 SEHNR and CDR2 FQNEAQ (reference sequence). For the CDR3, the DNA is TGTGCCAGCAGCTTAGAGCGGGAGGGGCATGAGCAGTTCTTC. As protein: CASSLEREGHEQFF.

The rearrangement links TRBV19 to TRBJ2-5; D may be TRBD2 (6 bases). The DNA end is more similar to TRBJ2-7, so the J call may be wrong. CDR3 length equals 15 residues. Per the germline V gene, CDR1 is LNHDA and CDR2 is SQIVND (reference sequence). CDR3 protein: CASSIGGGTIYEQYF. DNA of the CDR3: TGTGCCAGTAGTATAGGAGGAGGGACGATCTACGAGCAGTACTTC.

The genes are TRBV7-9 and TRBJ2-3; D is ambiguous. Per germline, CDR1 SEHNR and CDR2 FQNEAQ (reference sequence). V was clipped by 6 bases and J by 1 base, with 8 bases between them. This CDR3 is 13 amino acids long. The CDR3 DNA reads TGTGCCAGCAGACACGGAGGCACAGATACGCAGTATTTT. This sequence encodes CASRHGGTDTQYF.

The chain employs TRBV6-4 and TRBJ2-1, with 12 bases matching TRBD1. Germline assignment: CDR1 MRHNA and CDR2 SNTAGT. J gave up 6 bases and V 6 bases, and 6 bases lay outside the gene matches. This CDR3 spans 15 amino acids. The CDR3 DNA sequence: TGTGCCAGCAGCGAGGGACAGGGGGCGACCAATGAGCAGTTCTTC. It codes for CASSEGQGATNEQFF.

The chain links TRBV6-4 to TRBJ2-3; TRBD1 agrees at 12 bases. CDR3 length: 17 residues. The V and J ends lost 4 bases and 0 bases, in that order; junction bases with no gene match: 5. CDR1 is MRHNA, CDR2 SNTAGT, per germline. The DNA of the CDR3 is TGTGCCAGCAGTGTGGGGACAGGGGGCGGAAGCACAGATACGCAGTATTTT. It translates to CASSVGTGGGSTDTQYF.

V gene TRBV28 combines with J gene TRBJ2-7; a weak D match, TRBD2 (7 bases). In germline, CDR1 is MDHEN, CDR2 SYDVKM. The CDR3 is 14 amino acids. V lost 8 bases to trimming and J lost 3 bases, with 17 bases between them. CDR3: CASLRRGGSYEQYF. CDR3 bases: TGTGCCAGCTTGAGGAGGGGGGGGAGCTACGAGCAGTACTTC.

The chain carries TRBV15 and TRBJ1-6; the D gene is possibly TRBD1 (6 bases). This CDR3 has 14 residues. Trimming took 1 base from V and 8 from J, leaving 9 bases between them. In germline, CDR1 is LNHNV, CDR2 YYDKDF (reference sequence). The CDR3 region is CATSRVTGHSPLHF. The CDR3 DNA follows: TGTGCCACCAGCAGAGTGACAGGACATTCACCCCTCCACTTT.

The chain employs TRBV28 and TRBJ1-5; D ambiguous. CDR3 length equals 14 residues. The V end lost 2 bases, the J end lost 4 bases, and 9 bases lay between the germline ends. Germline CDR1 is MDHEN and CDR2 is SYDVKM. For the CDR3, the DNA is TGTGCCAGCAGTTTAGTGAGGGTTAATCAGCCCCAGCATTTT. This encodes CASSLVRVNQPQHF. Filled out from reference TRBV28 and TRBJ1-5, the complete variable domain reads DVKVTQSSRYLVKRTGEKVFLECVQDMDHENMFWYRQDPGLGLRLIYFSYDVKMKEKGDIPEGYSVSREKKERFSLILESASTNQTSMYLCASSLVRVNQPQHFGDGTRLSIL.

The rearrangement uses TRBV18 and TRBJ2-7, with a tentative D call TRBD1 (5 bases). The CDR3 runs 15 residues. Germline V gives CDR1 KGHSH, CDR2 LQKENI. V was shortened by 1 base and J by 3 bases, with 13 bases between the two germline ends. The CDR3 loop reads CASSPQGPSIYEQYF. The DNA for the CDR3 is TGTGCCAGCTCACCACAGGGGCCGTCTATCTACGAGCAGTACTTC. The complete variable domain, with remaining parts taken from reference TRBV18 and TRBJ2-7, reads NAGVMQNPRHLVRRRGQEARLRCSPMKGHSHVYWYRQLPEEGLKFMVYLQKENIIDESGMPKERFSAEFPKEGPSILRIQQVVRGDSAAYFCASSPQGPSIYEQYFGPGTRLTVT.

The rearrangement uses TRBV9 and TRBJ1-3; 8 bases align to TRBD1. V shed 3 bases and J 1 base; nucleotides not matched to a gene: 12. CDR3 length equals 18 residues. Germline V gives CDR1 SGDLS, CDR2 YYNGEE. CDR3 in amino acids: CASSDGMDRVKSGNTIYF. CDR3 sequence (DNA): TGTGCCAGCAGCGACGGAATGGACAGGGTGAAGTCTGGAAACACCATATATTTT.